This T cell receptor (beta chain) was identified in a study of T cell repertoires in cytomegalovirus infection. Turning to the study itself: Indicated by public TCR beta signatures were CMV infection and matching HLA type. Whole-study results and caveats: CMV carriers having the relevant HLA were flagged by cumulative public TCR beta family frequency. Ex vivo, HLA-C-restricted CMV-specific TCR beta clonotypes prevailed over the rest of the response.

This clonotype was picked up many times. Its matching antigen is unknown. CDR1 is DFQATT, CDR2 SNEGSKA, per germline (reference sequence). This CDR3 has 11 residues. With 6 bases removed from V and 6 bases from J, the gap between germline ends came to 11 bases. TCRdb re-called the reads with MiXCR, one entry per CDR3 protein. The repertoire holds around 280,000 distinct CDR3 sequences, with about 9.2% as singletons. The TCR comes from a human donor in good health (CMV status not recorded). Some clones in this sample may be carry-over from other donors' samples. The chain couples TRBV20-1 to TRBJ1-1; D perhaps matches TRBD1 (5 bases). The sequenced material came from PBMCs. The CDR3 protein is CSALGVSEAFF. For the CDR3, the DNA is TGCAGTGCCCTGGGGGTGTCTGAAGCTTTCTTT.